This T cell receptor beta chain was sequenced for a study of T-cell memory formation after mild COVID-19. Overall study context: TCR clusters were largely donor specific.

Concerning this clonotype itself: What it binds is unknown.

Study observations and caveats: Clones that contracted from day 15 to 85 had balanced CD4/CD8; later expanders were CD4+ biased. Mostly located in CM and EM were contracting CD4+ clones, with contracting CD8+ clones located in EMRA. Several responding clones turned up in pre-infection memory, indicating that cross-reactive memory may have taken part.

The ends were cut back, 10 bases at V and 1 base at J, with 22 bases in the middle. CDR3 length: 16 residues. Per the germline V gene, CDR1 is LNHDA and CDR2 is SQIVND (reference sequence). A single record per CDR3 protein comes from TCRdb applying MiXCR to the 5' RACE reads. The data show roughly 450,000 distinct CDR3 sequences, approximately 19% seen once. The chain carries TRBV19 and TRBJ1-1; D not resolved. This clonotype originated in a man aged 18 to 29 who had mild COVID-19 (a few samples of this study predate the infection). Cell type and time point are not known. The sample consisted of PBMCs or a T cell subset sorted from them (not recorded which). CDR3 region: CATERVSLGENTEAFF. CDR3 DNA sequence: TGTGCCACCGAACGGGTCTCCCTCGGGGAGAACACTGAAGCTTTCTTT. Full variable domain (remainder filled in from reference TRBV19 and TRBJ1-1): DGGITQSPKYLFRKEGQNVTLSCEQNLNHDAMYWYRQDPGQGLRLIYYSQIVNDFQKGDIAEGYSVSREKKESFPLTVTSAQKNPTAFYLCATERVSLGENTEAFFGQGTRLTVV.